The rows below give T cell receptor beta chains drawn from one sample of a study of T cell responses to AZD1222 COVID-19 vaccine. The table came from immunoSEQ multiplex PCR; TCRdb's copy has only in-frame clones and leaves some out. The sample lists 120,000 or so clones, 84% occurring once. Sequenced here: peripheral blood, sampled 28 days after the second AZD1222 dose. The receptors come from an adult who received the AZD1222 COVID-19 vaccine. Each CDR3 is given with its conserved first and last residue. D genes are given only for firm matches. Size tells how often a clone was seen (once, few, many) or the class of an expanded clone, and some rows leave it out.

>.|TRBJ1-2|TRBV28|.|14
TGTGCCAGCAGTTATCAAGGGGCCTCCTATGGCTACACCTTC
CASSYQGASYGYTF
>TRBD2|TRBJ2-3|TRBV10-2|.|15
TGCGCCAGCCGGCAGACTAGCACAAGCACAGATACGCAGTATTTT
CASRQTSTSTDTQYF
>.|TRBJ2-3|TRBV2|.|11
TGTGCCAGCAGTGAGTTGAATACGCAGTATTTT
CASSELNTQYF
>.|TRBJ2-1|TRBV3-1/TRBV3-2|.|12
TGTGCCAGCAGCCAAGTTTCCAATGAGCAGTTCTTC
CASSQVSNEQFF
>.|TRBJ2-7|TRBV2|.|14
TGTGCCAGCAATGACGGTATAGGGGGATACGAGCAGTACTTC
CASNDGIGGYEQYF
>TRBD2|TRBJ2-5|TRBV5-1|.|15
TGCGCCAGCAGCCCGGGGGCGGGAGGAGTGGAGACCCAGTACTTC
CASSPGAGGVETQYF
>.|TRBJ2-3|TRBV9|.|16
TGTGCCAGCAGTAAACTTGGGCCGGTTGGAGCAGATACGCAGTATTTT
CASSKLGPVGADTQYF
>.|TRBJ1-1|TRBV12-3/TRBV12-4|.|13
TGTGCCAGCAGTTCGTCACAGTGGAGTGAAGCTTTCTTT
CASSSSQWSEAFF
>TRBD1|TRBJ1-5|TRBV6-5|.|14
TGTGCCAGCAGGACAGGGGCCGGCAATCAGCCCCAGCATTTT
CASRTGAGNQPQHF
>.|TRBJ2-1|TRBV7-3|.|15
TGTGCCAGCAGCTTAAAGGCCCTTTCCTACAATGAGCAGTTCTTC
CASSLKALSYNEQFF
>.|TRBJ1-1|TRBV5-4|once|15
TGTGCCAGCAGCTCCCGCTCGACAGGGAACACTGAAGCTTTCTTT
CASSSRSTGNTEAFF
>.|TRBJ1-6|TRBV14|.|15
TGTGCCAGCAGCCAAGAGTACAGCCGCTATTCACCCCTCCACTTT
CASSQEYSRYSPLHF
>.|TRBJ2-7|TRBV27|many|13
TGTGCCAGCAGTTTCCACGGTTCCTACGAGCAGTACTTC
CASSFHGSYEQYF
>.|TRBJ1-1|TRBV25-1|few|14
TGTGCCAGCAGTCCCCAAGTGACGGACACTGAAGCTTTCTTT
CASSPQVTDTEAFF
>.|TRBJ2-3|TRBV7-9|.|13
TGTGCCAGCAGCTCCCCGGGACTCCCTGGGCAGTATTTT
CASSSPGLPGQYF
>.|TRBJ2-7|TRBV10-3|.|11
TGTGCCACCGGGACTTCCTACGAGCAGTACTTC
CATGTSYEQYF
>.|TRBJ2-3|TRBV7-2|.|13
TGTGCCAGCAGCTTACGCCAGACAGATACGCAGTATTTT
CASSLRQTDTQYF
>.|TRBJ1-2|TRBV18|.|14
TGTGCCAGCTCACCACCCGTGTCTAACTATGGCTACACCTTC
CASSPPVSNYGYTF
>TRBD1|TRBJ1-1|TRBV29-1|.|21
TGCAGCGTTGAAGATTCACCGATGGCTGGACCCAGGGGGGGGCAGTCCACTGAAGCTTTCTTT
CSVEDSPMAGPRGGQSTEAFF
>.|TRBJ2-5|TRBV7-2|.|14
TGTGCCAGCAGCTCCATGGGACTTCAAGAGACCCAGTACTTC
CASSSMGLQETQYF